This T cell receptor beta chain came from a study of OX40 agonist ivuxolimab in advanced cancers. Some background on the complete study: Ivuxolimab was an agonistic, fully human IgG2 monoclonal antibody directed against OX40 (CD134), a costimulatory receptor. Intravenous ivuxolimab was administered to patients every 2 weeks at six dose levels: 0.01, 0.1, 0.3, 1.5, 3 and 10 mg/kg. Of the 50 or so patients in dose escalation, around 20 had hepatocellular carcinoma, approximately 15 had melanoma, 9 had renal cell carcinoma and 9 had head and neck cancer. The dose-escalation cohort was 82.7% male with a mean age of about 60 years, ranging from roughly 20 to 80. Patients were allowed to have had prior anti-PD-1, anti-PD-L1 or anti-CTLA-4 therapy, and more than 35% of the dose-escalation patients had been treated with checkpoint inhibitors. Partial responses occurred in three dose-escalation patients: two with cutaneous melanoma and one with hepatocellular carcinoma. Peripheral TCRbeta sequencing was intended to test whether TCR sequence diversity was altered and clonal T-cell expansion was caused by ivuxolimab. The monotherapy dose-escalation portion (N ≈ 50 patients) of the phase I ivuxolimab trial is reported in the paper.

The full study reports these points: Antigen specificity was not determined for the clonally expanded peripheral T cells. In the 0.1-3.0 mg/kg groups, partial responders were among the patients with the lowest normalized peripheral clonal expansion, particularly in CD8+ T cells. Low levels of normalized T-cell clonal expansion were also seen in some patients who did not respond. At doses of 0.1 to 3.0 mg/kg, clonal expansion of both CD4+ and CD8+ T cells in blood was seen between baseline and week 6. On average, CD8+ T cells showed more expanded clones than CD4+ T cells after ivuxolimab.

The trial excluded patients who had a history of autoimmune disease or who were on systemic immunosuppression. Peripheral blood for TCR sequencing was collected from all dose cohorts at baseline, on cycle 4 day 1, and on cycle 7 day 1. Samples came from an open-label, multicenter, first-in-human phase I dose-escalation trial of ivuxolimab. Adults with locally advanced or metastatic head and neck squamous cell, hepatocellular, melanoma or renal cell carcinoma were enrolled in the trial. Before TCR sequencing, CD4+ and CD8+ T cells were separately sorted from peripheral blood. About this clone itself: Its binding antigen is unknown. No per-base quality is available; no much larger clone lies one base away.

Genomic DNA was isolated from the sorted cells so that the TCRbeta CDR3 region could be sequenced. TCRbeta CDR3 regions were sequenced using the immunoSEQ Assay. Not all clones reach the TCRdb copy of this immuneACCESS table, which keeps in-frame sequences only. Checked studies attribute under half of the gap to unresolved V genes and leave the rest unexplained. For this sample there are 70,000 or so clones; 90% to 95% appear just once. More than 12% of the sample is taken by the ten largest. The sequenced sample was CD4+ or CD8+ T cells sorted from blood, obtained in a trial of the OX40 agonist ivuxolimab. The receptor was derived from an adult with an advanced solid tumor such as melanoma, head and neck, liver or kidney cancer.

The CDR3 sequence is CASSGRGVMGTEAFF. The DNA sequence is given as TGTGCCAGCAGCGGGAGGGGCGTTATGGGCACTGAAGCTTTCTTT. The sequence is built from TRBV14 and TRBJ1-1, and TRBD1 may be the D gene, going by 5 matching bases. V drops 5 bases and J drops 4 bases, leaving 17 bases in between. The CDR3 runs 15 residues from the cysteine to the phenylalanine. Only the CDR3 part of the read is kept: 45 bases, read in frame from the first base. Looking up the germline V gene yields CDR1 SGHDN and CDR2 FVKESK.